Listed here is a single T cell receptor beta chain. The antigen is undetermined. Germline V gene lookup returns CDR1 MDHEN and CDR2 SYDVKM. The CDR3 consists of 14 residues. Deletions cut 5 bases from V and 3 bases from J, with 14 bases between. This entry is derived from a study of shared clonotypes between healthy human individuals. Study observations and caveats: Large sequencing depth failed to make sorted-subset sequencing complete, rarefaction showed.

Original processing notes: For the immunoSEQ data, sequences were junction-only without quality scores, so filtering differed. Clones were sequenced by immunoSEQ multiplex PCR, and TCRdb holds only the in-frame ones, with some missing. Clone size and the V and J calls come from that table; the DNA yielded D and trimming. The sample comprises 110,000 or so clones, about 62% of which are singletons, and 20% to 25% rests with the top ten. CD45RO+ cells and CCR7-negative CD45RA+ TemRA cells were combined as CD8 memory. Sequenced sample: memory CD8+ T cells sorted from blood. The subset is: CD45RO+ cells pooled with CCR7-negative TemRA cells. The source of this sequence is a woman aged 25-40 years in good health. V and J are TRBV28 and TRBJ2-7; TRBD1 might be the D (7 bases). CDR3 in amino acids: CASSLQGEDYEQYF. DNA for the CDR3: TGTGCCAGCAGTCTGCAGGGGGAGGACTACGAGCAGTACTTC.